This T cell receptor beta chain was sequenced for a study of blood T cell repertoires in COVID-19. Study background: Acute and convalescent COVID-19 specimens originated in the United States, Italy and Spain.

Germline V gene lookup returns CDR1 MNHEY and CDR2 SVGAGI. The CDR3 sequence is 16 residues long. V shed 0 bases and J 3 bases; nucleotides not matched to a gene: 4. It was during active infection that Seattle patients were enrolled and then longitudinally followed. Methods used by the authors: How many nucleated cells were present was estimated from reference gene primer amplification. The method was immunoSEQ multiplex PCR; TCRdb's version includes in-frame clones alone and lacks a portion of them. The V and J calls and clone size are taken from that table; D and trimming were inferred from the DNA. The data contain 85,000 to 130,000 clones, 76% of them singletons.

This TCR came from a man of 80 years or more with COVID-19, enrolled during active disease. The V gene is TRBV6-5, the J gene TRBJ2-5; the match to TRBD2 covers 10 bases. The sequenced material came from peripheral blood. CDR3 bases: TGTGCCAGCAGTTACTCGAACCTAGCGGGGGAAGAGACCCAGTACTTC. Translation gives CASSYSNLAGEETQYF.